This TCR beta chain was sequenced for a study of T cells in Graves' hyperthyroidism and ophthalmopathy. Overall study context: It was at initial diagnosis, before any treatment, that peripheral blood was collected. General study points: Stable hyperthyroidism and ophthalmopathy were separated using 13 V-J signatures.

TCR beta CDR3 region amplification was performed from RNA transcripts. A first-round RT-PCR of the TCR CDR3 used the HTBI primer set. TCRdb reprocessed the multiplex PCR reads with MiXCR, giving one entry per CDR3 protein. This table holds about 400,000 distinct CDR3 sequences, 13% to 15% found once. This clonotype was seen repeatedly, ten times or more. Its antigen is unidentified. The germline V gene encodes CDR1 SEHNR and CDR2 FQNEAQ (reference sequence). The CDR3 is made up of 11 amino acids. The V end lost 8 bases, the J end lost 5 bases, and 9 bases lay between the germline ends. Inclusion characteristics of ophthalmopathy patients comprised a Clinical Activity Score of at least 3, a NOSPECS grade of at least 4, and duration under 3 months. PBMCs stemmed from about 9.5 ml fresh peripheral blood.

The TCR was taken from a woman between 55 and 75 years old with Graves' ophthalmopathy. The chain is built from TRBV7-9 and TRBJ2-5; D is ambiguous. The sequenced sample consisted of blood. CDR3 region: CASALGETQYF. The CDR3 DNA reads as TGTGCCAGCGCCCTGGGGGAGACCCAGTACTTC.